This T cell receptor beta chain was sequenced in a study of Graves' ophthalmopathy and Graves' hyperthyroidism. For the study at large: Peripheral blood was collected at initial diagnosis, before any treatment. Study results and caveats: A model of 13 signatures distinguished ophthalmopathy from stable hyperthyroidism at approximately 88% sensitivity and 70% to 84% specificity.

The authors amplified TCR beta CDR3 regions, and they did so from RNA transcripts for repertoire sequencing. HTBI primers were employed in first-round RT-PCR, then a second-round multiplex PCR followed. TCRdb ran MiXCR on the multiplex PCR reads and lists one entry per CDR3 protein. The sample contains some 400,000 distinct CDR3 sequences, around 18% of which appear only once. The CDR3 sequence is 19 residues long. With 2 bases removed from V and 0 bases from J, the gap between germline ends came to 17 bases. Germline loops: CDR1 MNHEY, CDR2 SVGAGI. This clonotype showed up many times. The antigen is not known.

Sequencing was performed on peripheral blood. The gene calls are TRBV6-5 and TRBJ1-6; D call uncertain. The clonotype originates from a woman aged 18-35 years with Graves' ophthalmopathy. CDR3 DNA: TGTGCCAGCAGTTACGACGCGGGGTCCGGGAGCTCCTATAATTCACCCCTCCACTTT. Translation gives CASSYDAGSGSSYNSPLHF.